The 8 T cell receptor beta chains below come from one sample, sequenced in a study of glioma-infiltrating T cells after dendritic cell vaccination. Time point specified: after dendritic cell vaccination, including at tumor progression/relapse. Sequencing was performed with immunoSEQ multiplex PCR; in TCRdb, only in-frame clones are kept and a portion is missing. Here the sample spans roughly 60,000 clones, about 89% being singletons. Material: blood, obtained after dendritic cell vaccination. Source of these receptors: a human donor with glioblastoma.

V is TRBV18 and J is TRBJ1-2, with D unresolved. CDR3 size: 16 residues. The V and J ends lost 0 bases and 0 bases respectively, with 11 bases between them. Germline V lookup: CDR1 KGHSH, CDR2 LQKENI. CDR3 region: CASSPPSTPANYGYTF. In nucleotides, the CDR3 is TGTGCCAGCTCACCACCGTCGACACCCGCTAACTATGGCTACACCTTC.

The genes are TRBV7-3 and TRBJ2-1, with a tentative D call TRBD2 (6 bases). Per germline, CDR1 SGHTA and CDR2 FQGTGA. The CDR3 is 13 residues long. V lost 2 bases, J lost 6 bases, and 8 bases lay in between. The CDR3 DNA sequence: TGTGCCAGCAGCTTACCCGGGGGCAATGAGCAGTTCTTC. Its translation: CASSLPGGNEQFF.

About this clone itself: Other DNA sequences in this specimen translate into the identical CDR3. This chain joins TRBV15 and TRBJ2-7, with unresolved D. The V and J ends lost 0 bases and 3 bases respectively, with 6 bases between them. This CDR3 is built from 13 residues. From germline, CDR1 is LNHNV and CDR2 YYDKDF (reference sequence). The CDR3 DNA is TGTGCCACCAGCAGAGATCGGGTCTACGAGCAGTACTTC. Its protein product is CATSRDRVYEQYF. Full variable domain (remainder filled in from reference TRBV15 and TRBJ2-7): DAMVIQNPRYQVTQFGKPVTLSCSQTLNHNVMYWYQQKSSQAPKLLFHYYDKDFNNEADTPDNFQSRRPNTSFCFLDIRSPGLGDTAMYLCATSRDRVYEQYFGPGTRLTVT.

CDR3 in DNA: TGTGCCAGCAGCTTATATGACAGCATCACCGGGGAGCTGTTTTTT. It translates to CASSLYDSITGELFF. The V and J genes are TRBV7-2 and TRBJ2-2, with D possibly TRBD1 on 5 matching bases. CDR3 length: 15 amino acids. CDR1 is SGHTA, CDR2 FQGNSA, per germline. V was trimmed by 2 bases and J by 4 bases, leaving 11 bases between them.

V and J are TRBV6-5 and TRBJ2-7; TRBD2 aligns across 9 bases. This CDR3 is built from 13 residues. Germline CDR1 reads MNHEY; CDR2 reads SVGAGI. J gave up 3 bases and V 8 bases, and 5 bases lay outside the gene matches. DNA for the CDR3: TGTGCCAGCTCCCTAGCGGGACACTACGAGCAGTACTTC. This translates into CASSLAGHYEQYF.

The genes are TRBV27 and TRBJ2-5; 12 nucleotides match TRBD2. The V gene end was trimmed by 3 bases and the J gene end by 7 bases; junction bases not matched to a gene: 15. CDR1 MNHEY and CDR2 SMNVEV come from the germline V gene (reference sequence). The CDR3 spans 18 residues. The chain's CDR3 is CASSFQTSGRPQSRTQYF. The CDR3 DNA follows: TGTGCCAGCAGTTTCCAAACTAGCGGGAGGCCCCAAAGTAGGACCCAGTACTTC.

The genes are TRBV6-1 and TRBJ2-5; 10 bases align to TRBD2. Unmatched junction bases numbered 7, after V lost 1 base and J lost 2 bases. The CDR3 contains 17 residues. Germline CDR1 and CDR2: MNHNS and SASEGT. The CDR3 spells CASSEGTGLAVQETQYF. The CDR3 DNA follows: TGTGCCAGCAGTGAAGGCACAGGACTAGCGGTTCAAGAGACCCAGTACTTC.

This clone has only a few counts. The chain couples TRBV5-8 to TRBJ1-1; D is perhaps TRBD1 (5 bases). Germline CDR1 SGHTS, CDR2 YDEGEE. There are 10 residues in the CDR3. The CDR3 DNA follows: TGTGCTAACAGGATCACTGAAGCTTTCTTT. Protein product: CANRITEAFF.